The 32 T cell receptor beta chains below all came from one sample that was sequenced in a study of T cell repertoires in cytomegalovirus infection (dated by TCRdb to between 2017 and 2020). The sequencer was an Illumina HiSeq 1500. The raw public reads went through TCRdb reprocessing: fastp at Q25, MiXCR clone calling, in-frame beta chains kept. Each record represents a unique CDR3 protein, reported with the most common genes and DNA among its rows. Counted in this sample were roughly 920,000 distinct CDR3 sequences; 30% to 40% of them appeared once. The biggest ten clones account for about 14% of the sample. The treatment or condition label, as the study defines it: in vitro stimulation with specific CMV peptide epitopes to enrich CMV-specific T cells. Their specific antigens are unknown. The sequences come from cultured CD8+ T cells from PBMCs, collected from culture after CMV antigen stimulation. These receptors came from a human donor in good health (CMV status not recorded). Some clones in this sample may be carry-over from other donors' samples.

The V call is TRBV7-6, the J call TRBJ2-1, with a tentative D call TRBD2 (6 bases). V dropped 4 bases and J dropped 4 bases, with 14 bases sitting between them. Germline lookup yields CDR1 SGHVS and CDR2 FNYEAQ. CDR3 length: 15 amino acids. In DNA, the CDR3 is TGTGCCAGCAGCTCTCGGGGGTGGAATTACAATGAGCAGTTCTTC. Protein sequence: CASSSRGWNYNEQFF.

This chain joins TRBV4-1 and TRBJ1-6; D not resolved. The ends were cut back, 1 base at V and 2 bases at J, with 3 bases in the middle. Germline V lookup: CDR1 MGHRA, CDR2 YSYEKL. The CDR3 is 14 amino acids. The CDR3 loop is CASSQGTYNSPLHF. The CDR3 DNA sequence: TGCGCCAGCAGCCAAGGGACCTATAATTCACCCCTCCACTTT.

There are many counts of this clonotype. The V call is TRBV12-3 or TRBV12-4, the J call TRBJ1-2; D not certain. CDR3 size: 15 residues. V lost 10 bases to trimming and J lost 4 bases, with 22 bases between them. The CDR3 DNA follows: TGTGCCACCTCGGTGGGGAACCCTATAGTCTATGGCTACACCTTC. Its protein product is CATSVGNPIVYGYTF.

Note on this clonotype: It may be a read error: a sequence one base away is much more abundant. The V call is TRBV7-2, the J call TRBJ2-7; no clear D. CDR1 and CDR2 (germline): SGHTA, FQGNSA. Deletions cut 4 bases from V and 4 bases from J, with 11 bases between. The CDR3 consists of 13 residues. CDR3 amino acids: CTSSSPPGYEQYF. CDR3 coding DNA: TGTACCAGCAGCTCGCCCCCTGGGTACGAGCAGTACTTC.

About this clonotype: The junction differs from germline at one of its ends, possibly a read error. The V gene is TRBV11-2, the J gene TRBJ1-2, with TRBD1 matching 7 bases. The CDR3 contains 15 residues. Germline CDR1 is SGHAT and CDR2 is FQNNGV. The CDR3 loop reads CASSVTGDPYYDYTF. The CDR3 DNA reads as TGTGCCAGCAGCGTCACAGGGGATCCCTACTATGACTACACCTTC.

Of note for this clonotype: This may stem from a read error, because a much larger clone lies one nucleotide away. The genes are TRBV6-6 and TRBJ1-1; D gene ambiguous. The germline V and J ends were trimmed by 8 bases and 0 bases, with 13 bases remaining between them. The germline gives CDR1 MNHNY, CDR2 SVGAGI (reference sequence). There are 14 residues in the CDR3. CDR3: CASVVEALNTEAFF. The CDR3 nucleotides read TGTGCCAGCGTTGTTGAGGCCCTGAACACTGAAGCTTTCTTT.

CDR3 DNA: TGTGCCAGCAGTTTTCCCACCCCCGGCGTAGGGGGCTACACCTTC. Its protein is CASSFPTPGVGGYTF. This chain joins TRBV28 and TRBJ1-2, with D unclear. V shed 3 bases and J shed 8 bases, with 19 bases lying between them. CDR1 MDHEN and CDR2 SYDVKM come from the germline V gene. The CDR3 has 15 amino acids.

The rearrangement joins TRBV12-3 or TRBV12-4 to TRBJ1-2, with a tentative D call TRBD1 (5 bases). V gave up 3 bases and J gave up 5 bases, with 10 bases separating them. CDR3 length equals 13 residues. The CDR3 loop reads CASSFGAAYGYTF. The CDR3 nucleotides read TGTGCCAGCAGTTTCGGGGCTGCGTATGGCTACACCTTC.

The table lists this clonotype with a few counts. This chain uses TRBV6-5 with TRBJ2-7; 8 nucleotides match TRBD2. The J segment lost 3 bases and the V segment lost 6 bases, leaving 13 bases of the junction unmatched. CDR1 MNHEY and CDR2 SVGAGI come from the germline V gene. The length of the CDR3 is 16 residues. The CDR3 bases are TGTGCCAGCAGCCCACAGTCCGGGGGGGCTTTCTACGAGCAGTACGTC. Translating gives CASSPQSGGAFYEQYV.

This clonotype occurred a few times. The chain couples TRBV6-1 to TRBJ2-5, with D possibly being TRBD1 or TRBD2 (5 bases each). Germline values: CDR1 MNHNS, CDR2 SASEGT. Trimming took 0 bases from V and 1 from J, leaving 12 bases between them. This CDR3 has 16 residues. CDR3 amino acids: CASSEAPGRSQETQYF. CDR3 in DNA: TGTGCCAGCAGTGAAGCTCCGGGACGGAGCCAAGAGACCCAGTACTTC.

This clonotype was detected only a few times. The chain couples TRBV11-2 to TRBJ1-4; TRBD1 matches at 7 bases. Germline trimming cut 1 base from V and 7 bases from J; bases unmatched to any gene: 3. This CDR3 spans 14 amino acids. Looked up from germline, CDR1 is SGHAT and CDR2 is FQNNGV. CDR3 region: CASSLVTGAEKLFF. CDR3 coding DNA: TGTGCCAGCAGCTTAGTAACAGGGGCTGAAAAACTGTTTTTT. The full variable domain, rest sourced from reference TRBV11-2 and TRBJ1-4, is EAGVAQSPRYKIIEKRQSVAFWCNPISGHATLYWYQQILGQGPKLLIQFQNNGVVDDSQLPKDRFSAERLKGVDSTLKIQPAKLEDSAVYLCASSLVTGAEKLFFGSGTQLSVL.

The chain couples TRBV2 to TRBJ2-2; the D gene is possibly TRBD1 (5 bases). V shed 10 bases and J shed 7 bases, with 10 bases lying between them. This CDR3 comprises 11 residues. Germline V lookup: CDR1 SNHLY, CDR2 FYNNEI. The CDR3 bases are TGTGCCATGCAGGGCGGCGGGGAGCTGTTTTTT. Residues: CAMQGGGELFF.

There are a few counts of this clonotype. The rearrangement joins TRBV20-1 to TRBJ1-2; no reliable D call. V was pared by 0 bases and J by 2 bases, with 7 bases between. Germline CDR1 reads DFQATT; CDR2 reads SNEGSKA (reference sequence). CDR3 length: 13 amino acids. Written as DNA, the CDR3 is TGCAGTGCTAGAGACGTCGAGAACTATGGCTACACCTTC. Translation: CSARDVENYGYTF.

This clonotype was found many times. The rearrangement links TRBV7-2 to TRBJ2-1, with D perhaps TRBD2 (6 bases). V lost 2 bases and J lost 0, with 20 bases in between. Per the germline V gene, CDR1 is SGHTA and CDR2 is FQGNSA. The CDR3 spans 19 residues. The CDR3 nucleotides read TGTGCCAGCAGCTTAACTGGTAGGGAGCGGGTGCTCTCCTACAATGAGCAGTTCTTC. As protein: CASSLTGRERVLSYNEQFF.

This clonotype was picked up a small number of times. CDR3 DNA sequence: TGTGCCAGCAGCTCCTCGACTAGCGGGGTCGACCTAGCCAAAAACATTCAGTACTTC. Protein sequence: CASSSSTSGVDLAKNIQYF. This chain links TRBV7-9 with TRBJ2-4; 11 bases are a match to TRBD2. The CDR3 contains 19 residues. V shed 4 bases, J shed 0 bases, and the junction held 11 bases outside the gene matches. Looked up from germline, CDR1 is SEHNR and CDR2 is FQNEAQ (reference sequence).

About this clonotype: Its ends do not fully match the called genes, so a read error is possible. The rearrangement links TRBV24-1 to TRBJ2-2, with TRBD1 identical over 10 bases. Germline assignment: CDR1 KGHDR and CDR2 SFDVKD. This CDR3 region has 15 residues. The CDR3 loop reads CATSERTGGTGKLFF. Here the CDR3 DNA reads TGTGCCACCAGTGAGCGGACAGGGGGAACCGGGAAGCTGTTTTTT.

This clonotype was recorded a few times. V usage is TRBV5-1 and J usage is TRBJ1-6; 8 positions agree with TRBD1. Per the germline V gene, CDR1 is SGHRS and CDR2 is YFSETQ. V lost 1 base and J lost 9; bases outside the gene matches: 6. The CDR3 length is 15 residues. The DNA for the CDR3 is TGCGCCAGCAGCTTGACTGGACAGGGTCGTTCACCCCTCCACTTT. Encoded protein: CASSLTGQGRSPLHF.

This sequence joins TRBV7-2 and TRBJ1-1; D remains ambiguous. This CDR3 contains 17 residues. From germline, CDR1 is SGHTA and CDR2 FQGNSA. The V end was cut by 5 bases, the J end by 0 bases, with 19 bases between. This CDR3 is CASSLLGGWRMNTEAFF. The CDR3 coding sequence is TGTGCCAGCAGCCTCCTTGGAGGGTGGAGAATGAACACTGAAGCTTTCTTT.

Notes on this clonotype: At one boundary the junction diverges from the germline segment, which might be a read error. V is TRBV10-3 and J is TRBJ2-3; D perhaps matches TRBD2 (5 bases). CDR3 length equals 14 residues. Germline CDR1 ENHRY, CDR2 SYGVKD. The CDR3 protein is CAISEAGSADTQYF. The CDR3 DNA is TGTGCCATCAGTGAGGCCGGTAGCGCAGATACACAGTATTTT.

This rearrangement joins TRBV14 to TRBJ2-7, with 7 nucleotides matching TRBD1. The CDR3 is 14 residues long. Trimming cost V 0 bases and J 6 bases; bases outside gene matches: 5. CDR1 and CDR2 (germline): SGHDN, FVKESK. The CDR3 region has the DNA TGTGCCAGCAGCCAAGATCCGAGGGGGCGCGAGCAGTACGTC. Translated, it gives CASSQDPRGREQYV.

This rearrangement joins TRBV7-9 to TRBJ2-1, with D perhaps given as TRBD1 or TRBD2 (5 bases each). Germline CDR1 and CDR2: SEHNR and FQNEAQ (reference sequence). The CDR3 is 14 amino acids. Trimming removed 1 base at V and 9 bases at J, with 13 bases between. The CDR3 bases are TGTGCCAGCAGCTTAGAGGTTGGGGCGGGTGAGCAGTTCTTC. This sequence encodes CASSLEVGAGEQFF.

The V and J genes are TRBV24-1 and TRBJ2-1; 9 nucleotides match TRBD2. Germline trimming cut 4 bases from V and 4 bases from J; bases unmatched to any gene: 4. Per the germline V gene, CDR1 is KGHDR and CDR2 is SFDVKD. The CDR3 extends over 15 amino acids. CDR3 bases: TGTGCCACCAGTGAGTCCAGCGGGGGGTACAATGAGCAGTTCTTC. It translates to CATSESSGGYNEQFF.

This clonotype came up many times. V gene TRBV7-8 combines with J gene TRBJ2-7; 9 bases are shared with TRBD1. Germline values: CDR1 SGHVS, CDR2 FQNEAQ. V trimming: 5 bases; J trimming: 1 base; junction bases outside the gene matches: 6. This CDR3 spans 15 amino acids. DNA for the CDR3: TGTGCCAGCAGCGATAGGGGGACAGGGTCCTACGAGCAGTACTTC. Translating it yields CASSDRGTGSYEQYF.

This chain connects TRBV7-8 to TRBJ1-1; TRBD1 is a possible D gene (6 bases). Germline CDR1 and CDR2: SGHVS and FQNEAQ. The germline V and J ends were trimmed by 0 bases and 0 bases, with 8 bases remaining between them. The CDR3 loop spans 15 amino acids. This CDR3 reads CASSLAGHVNTEAFF. The CDR3 DNA sequence: TGTGCCAGCAGCTTAGCGGGACATGTGAACACTGAAGCTTTCTTT.

Notes on this clonotype: At one boundary the junction diverges from the germline segment, which might be a read error. This sequence joins TRBV6-2 or TRBV6-3 and TRBJ1-2, with TRBD1 matching over 10 bases. Germline CDR1 reads MNHEY; CDR2 reads SVGEGT. The CDR3 runs to 16 residues. The CDR3 loop reads CAGSYSRQGAGYGYTF. The CDR3, as DNA: TGTGCCGGCAGTTACTCGCGACAGGGGGCGGGCTATGGCTACACCTTC.

This clonotype was seen a few times. The CDR3 DNA is TGTGCCAGCAGCCCAGGGATTTACTCTGGAAACACCATATATTTT. This codes for CASSPGIYSGNTIYF. The chain employs TRBV7-6 and TRBJ1-3, with D tentatively TRBD1 (5 bases). The CDR3 sequence is 15 residues long. The V gene's germline CDR1 is SGHVS and CDR2 FNYEAQ. Deletions cut 5 bases from V and 0 bases from J, with 11 bases between.

V gene TRBV7-9 combines with J gene TRBJ2-7; tentatively, D is TRBD1 or TRBD2 (6 bases each). Germline CDR1 reads SEHNR; CDR2 reads FQNEAQ (reference sequence). The CDR3 runs to 15 residues. The V end lost 5 bases, the J end lost 0 bases, and 14 bases lay between the germline ends. CDR3 in DNA: TGTGCCAGCAGCCCGGAGGGGGGTAGCTCCTACGAGCAGTACTTC. It is translated as CASSPEGGSSYEQYF.

This chain joins TRBV7-9 and TRBJ1-4; 11 nucleotides agree with TRBD1. V lost 4 bases and J lost 4; bases outside the gene matches: 8. The CDR3 has 17 amino acids. Per germline, CDR1 SEHNR and CDR2 FQNEAQ (reference sequence). CDR3: CASSSRDRGYSNEKLFF. The CDR3 DNA reads TGTGCCAGCAGCTCCCGGGACAGGGGGTATAGTAATGAAAAACTGTTTTTT.

This chain uses TRBV2 with TRBJ2-7; D might be TRBD2 (5 bases). The germline V and J ends were trimmed by 6 bases and 2 bases, with 8 bases remaining between them. This CDR3 has 12 residues. The germline gives CDR1 SNHLY, CDR2 FYNNEI. In nucleotides, the CDR3 is TGTGCCAGCAGCGAGGGTACCTACGAGCAGTACGTC. Encoded protein: CASSEGTYEQYV.

CDR3 nucleotides: TGTGCCAGCAGCTTAGCGCTCGGACGGGTCGATTCACCCCTCCACTTT. Translating gives CASSLALGRVDSPLHF. The chain recombines TRBV7-8 with TRBJ1-6; D call uncertain. Germline CDR1 reads SGHVS; CDR2 reads FQNEAQ. Trimming left V 0 bases short and J 8 bases short, with 14 bases between. The CDR3 is 16 amino acids.

The chain is built from TRBV19 and TRBJ2-1, with D tentatively TRBD2 (5 bases). The germline V gene encodes CDR1 LNHDA and CDR2 SQIVND (reference sequence). The CDR3 runs 14 residues. V was cut by 5 bases and J by 2 bases, with 10 bases left in between. The CDR3 is CASSGELTYNEQFF. Written as DNA, the CDR3 is TGTGCCAGTAGTGGGGAGCTTACCTACAATGAGCAGTTCTTC.

This clonotype showed up just a few times. J is TRBJ2-1 and V is TRBV27; 10 nucleotides align to TRBD2. Germline V gives CDR1 MNHEY, CDR2 SMNVEV (reference sequence). J gave up 7 bases and V 4 bases, and 13 bases lay outside the gene matches. CDR3 size: 17 residues. This CDR3 reads CASSSLRVAGGLNEQFF. In DNA, the CDR3 is TGTGCCAGCAGTTCCCTCAGGGTAGCGGGGGGCCTTAATGAGCAGTTCTTC.